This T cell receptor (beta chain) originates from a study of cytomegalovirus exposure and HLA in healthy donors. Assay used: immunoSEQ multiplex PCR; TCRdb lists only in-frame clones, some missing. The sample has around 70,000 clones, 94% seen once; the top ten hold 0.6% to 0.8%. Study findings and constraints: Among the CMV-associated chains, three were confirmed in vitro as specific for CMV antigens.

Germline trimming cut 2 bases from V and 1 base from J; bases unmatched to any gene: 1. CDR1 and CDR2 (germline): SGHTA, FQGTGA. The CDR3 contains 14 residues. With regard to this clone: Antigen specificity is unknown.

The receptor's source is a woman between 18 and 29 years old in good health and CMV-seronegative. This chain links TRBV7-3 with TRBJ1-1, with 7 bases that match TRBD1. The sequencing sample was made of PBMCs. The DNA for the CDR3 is TGTGCCAGCAGCTTAGACAGGGAGAACACTGAAGCTTTCTTT. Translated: CASSLDRENTEAFF.